The 15 T cell receptor beta chains below all came from one sample that was sequenced in a study of OX40 agonist ivuxolimab in advanced cancers. The repertoire was sequenced with immunoSEQ multiplex PCR; TCRdb's copy has only in-frame clones and lacks some. The sample yields about 79,000 clones, around 90% seen once. The sample in question was CD4+ or CD8+ T cells sorted from blood, obtained in a trial of the OX40 agonist ivuxolimab. These TCRs come from an adult with an advanced solid tumor such as melanoma, head and neck, liver or kidney cancer.

The V gene is TRBV29-1, the J gene TRBJ2-7; the D gene could be TRBD1 or TRBD2 (6 bases each). CDR3 size: 13 residues. Per the germline V gene, CDR1 is SQVTM and CDR2 is ANQGSEA. Trimming took off 5 bases at V and 2 bases at J, with 13 bases between the two ends. This CDR3 reads CSVRAGEAYEQYF. CDR3 nucleotide sequence: TGCAGCGTTAGGGCAGGGGAGGCCTACGAGCAGTACTTC.

The chain uses TRBV6-5 and TRBJ1-5, with D possibly matching TRBD1 (6 bases). The CDR3 contains 15 residues. CDR1 is MNHEY, CDR2 SVGAGI, per germline. The germline V and J ends were trimmed by 4 bases and 0 bases, with 10 bases remaining between them. The CDR3 region is CASSSDSNSNQPQHF. CDR3 coding DNA: TGTGCCAGCAGTTCGGACAGCAATAGCAATCAGCCCCAGCATTTT.

The rearrangement joins TRBV6-4 to TRBJ2-2, with TRBD1 as a possible D gene (5 bases). CDR1 is MRHNA, CDR2 SNTAGT, per germline. The CDR3 has 16 amino acids. Trimming cost V 3 bases and J 4 bases, with 15 bases left between them. This CDR3 is CASSEDWQGITGELFF. The DNA for the CDR3 is TGTGCCAGCAGTGAGGATTGGCAGGGAATCACCGGGGAGCTGTTTTTT.

In nucleotides, the CDR3 is TGTGCCAGCAGCCCCGGCCATGAGCAGTTCTTC. Amino acid sequence: CASSPGHEQFF. This chain joins TRBV7-9 and TRBJ2-1; D is unresolved. The V end was cut by 5 bases, the J end by 8 bases, with 7 bases between. The CDR3 contains 11 residues. CDR1 is SEHNR, CDR2 FQNEAQ, per germline (reference sequence).

The chain links TRBV6-1 to TRBJ1-6; the D is unclear. Germline CDR1 reads MNHNS; CDR2 reads SASEGT. The CDR3 extends over 15 amino acids. V was clipped by 6 bases and J by 7 bases, with 16 bases between them. In nucleotides, the CDR3 is TGTGCCAGCAGATTCTTTTGGGGAGGGAATTCACCCCTCCACTTT. Its protein product is CASRFFWGGNSPLHF.

The V and J genes are TRBV7-3 and TRBJ2-5; D is perhaps TRBD1 (6 bases). The J call may be wrong; the DNA end is better matched by TRBJ2-7. The CDR3 has 13 amino acids. The V gene's germline CDR1 is SGHTA and CDR2 FQGTGA. The CDR3 here is CASSSQRGYEQYF. In DNA, the CDR3 is TGTGCCAGCAGCTCCCAAAGGGGGTACGAGCAGTACTTC.

This chain connects TRBV29-1 to TRBJ1-2; 9 bases are shared with TRBD1. CDR1 SQVTM and CDR2 ANQGSEA come from the germline V gene. Trimming cost V 2 bases and J 1 base; bases outside gene matches: 11. CDR3 size: 17 residues. The CDR3 DNA sequence: TGCAGCGTTGAAAAATTTGTTCCGGGACAGGGTAACTATGGCTACACCTTC. Translated, it gives CSVEKFVPGQGNYGYTF.

The table lists this clone with a few counts. CDR3 residues: CASSQDVGLEFSYEQYF. The DNA of the CDR3 is TGCGCCAGCAGCCAAGATGTTGGGCTAGAGTTCTCCTACGAGCAGTACTTC. This chain joins TRBV4-1 and TRBJ2-7; unclear D gene. The CDR3 has 17 residues. The V end lost 0 bases, the J end lost 0 bases, and 15 bases lay between the germline ends. CDR1 is MGHRA and CDR2 is YSYEKL in the germline V gene.

This rearrangement joins TRBV29-1 to TRBJ1-2, with a possible D match to TRBD1 (5 bases). Per the germline V gene, CDR1 is SQVTM and CDR2 is ANQGSEA. CDR3 length: 15 amino acids. Trimming left V 2 bases short and J 0 bases short, with 13 bases between. The CDR3 loop reads CSVETRVGANYGYTF. The DNA for the CDR3 is TGCAGCGTTGAAACCAGGGTGGGAGCTAACTATGGCTACACCTTC.

The V and J genes are TRBV6-5 and TRBJ2-7, with a possible D match to TRBD2 (6 bases). Germline V gene lookup returns CDR1 MNHEY and CDR2 SVGAGI. CDR3 length: 14 residues. Trimming took 2 bases from V and 7 from J, leaving 15 bases between them. DNA for the CDR3: TGTGCCAGCAGTTACAATCCCACTAGCCGAGAGCAGTACTTC. As protein: CASSYNPTSREQYF.

The chain couples TRBV6-1 to TRBJ2-1, with a tentative D call TRBD1 (6 bases). Germline CDR1 reads MNHNS; CDR2 reads SASEGT. The CDR3 is 15 residues long. V was clipped by 4 bases and J by 10 bases, with 20 bases between them. CDR3 nucleotide sequence: TGTGCCAGCAGTGGGCCGGGCGTCTGGGACATAGAGCAGTTCTTC. Encoded protein: CASSGPGVWDIEQFF.

The chain is built from TRBV4-1 and TRBJ1-2; tentative D call: TRBD1 (5 bases). The CDR3 extends over 14 amino acids. CDR1 and CDR2 from the germline V gene are MGHRA and YSYEKL. The ends were cut back, 3 bases at V and 4 bases at J, with 12 bases in the middle. The CDR3 protein is CASSQNSGGYGYTF. CDR3 DNA sequence: TGCGCCAGCAGCCAGAATAGCGGGGGCTATGGCTACACCTTC.

The chain joins TRBV6-5 to TRBJ2-7; D unresolved. The CDR3 covers 13 residues. CDR1 and CDR2 (germline): MNHEY, SVGAGI. With 2 bases removed from V and 2 bases from J, the gap between germline ends came to 7 bases. The CDR3 region has the DNA TGTGCCAGCAGTTACGCCGGAACCTACGAGCAGTACTTC. Translating it yields CASSYAGTYEQYF.

J is TRBJ1-4 and V is TRBV13; D might be TRBD1 (5 bases). The CDR3 consists of 14 residues. V lost 5 bases to trimming and J lost 7 bases, with 14 bases between them. Looked up from germline, CDR1 is PRHDT and CDR2 is FYEKMQ (reference sequence). The DNA of the CDR3 is TGTGCCAGCAGCCAGGGCGGGCACGTTGAAAAACTGTTTTTT. Its protein is CASSQGGHVEKLFF.

This clone came up once. V and J are TRBV5-1 and TRBJ1-4; D not certain. CDR3 length: 14 residues. CDR1 and CDR2 (germline): SGHRS, YFSETQ. V lost 3 bases, J lost 4 bases, and 10 bases lay in between. The CDR3 sequence: CASSSDGYNEKLFF. The CDR3 nucleotides are TGCGCCAGCAGCTCAGACGGATATAATGAAAAACTGTTTTTT. The whole variable domain, filled in from reference TRBV5-1 and TRBJ1-4, reads KAGVTQTPRYLIKTRGQQVTLSCSPISGHRSVSWYQQTPGQGLQFLFEYFSETQRNKGNFPGRFSGRQFSNSRSEMNVSTLELGDSALYLCASSSDGYNEKLFFGSGTQLSVL.